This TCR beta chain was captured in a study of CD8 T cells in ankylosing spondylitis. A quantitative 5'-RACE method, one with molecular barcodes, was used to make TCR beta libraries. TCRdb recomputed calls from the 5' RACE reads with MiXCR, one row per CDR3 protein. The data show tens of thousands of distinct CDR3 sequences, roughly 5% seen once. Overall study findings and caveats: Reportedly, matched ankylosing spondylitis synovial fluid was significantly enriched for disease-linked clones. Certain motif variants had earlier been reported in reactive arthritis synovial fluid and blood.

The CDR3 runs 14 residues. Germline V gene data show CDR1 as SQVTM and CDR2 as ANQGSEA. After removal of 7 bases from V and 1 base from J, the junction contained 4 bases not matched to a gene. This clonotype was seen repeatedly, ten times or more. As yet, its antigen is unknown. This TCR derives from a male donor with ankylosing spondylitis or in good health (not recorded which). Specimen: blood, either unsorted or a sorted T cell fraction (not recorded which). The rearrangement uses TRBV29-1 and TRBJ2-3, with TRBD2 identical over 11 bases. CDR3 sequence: CSGSLAGGTDTQYF. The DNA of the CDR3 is TGCAGCGGCTCACTAGCGGGGGGCACAGATACGCAGTATTTT.